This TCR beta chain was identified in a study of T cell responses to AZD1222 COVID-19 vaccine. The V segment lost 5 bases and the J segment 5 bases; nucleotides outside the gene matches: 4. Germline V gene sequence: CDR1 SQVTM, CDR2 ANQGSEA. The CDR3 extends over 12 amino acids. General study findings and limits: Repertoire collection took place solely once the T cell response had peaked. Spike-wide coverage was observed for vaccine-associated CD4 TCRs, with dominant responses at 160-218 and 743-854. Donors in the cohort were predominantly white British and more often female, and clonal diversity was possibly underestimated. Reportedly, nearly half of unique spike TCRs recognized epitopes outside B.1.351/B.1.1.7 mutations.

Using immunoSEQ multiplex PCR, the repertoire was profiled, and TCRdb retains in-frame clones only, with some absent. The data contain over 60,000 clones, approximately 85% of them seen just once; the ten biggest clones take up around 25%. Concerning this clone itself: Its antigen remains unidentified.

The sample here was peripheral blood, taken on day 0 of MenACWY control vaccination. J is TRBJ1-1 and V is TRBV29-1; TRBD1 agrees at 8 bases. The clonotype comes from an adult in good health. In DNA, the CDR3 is TGCAGCGTTCGCCAGGGGGCAACTGAAGCTTTCTTT. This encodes CSVRQGATEAFF.